The sequence of this TCR beta chain was determined in a study of brain T cells in children with intractable seizures. General study results and limits: Viral specificity was inferred only from CDR3 similarity; HCMV serostatus was unknown. Pre- and post-surgery blood differed in depth, so pre-surgery absences may be undersampling.

Comment on this clone: Antigen unknown.

Trimming left V 5 bases short and J 6 bases short, with 10 bases between. The CDR3 has 12 amino acids. Germline CDR1 is LNHDA and CDR2 is SQIVND (reference sequence). Sequenced by immunoSEQ multiplex PCR; TCRdb stores in-frame clones only, minus some. The sample includes 70,000 to 90,000 clones, 90% to 95% of them seen just once. Sequencing was limited to surgery cases with top T cell transcript signatures in brain tissue. Before surgery, patients took at least one anti-epileptic drug. The gene calls are TRBV19 and TRBJ1-1, with TRBD1 as a possible D gene (6 bases). This sequence originates from a boy in the first two years of life with tuberous sclerosis and intractable seizures. Sequenced material: peripheral blood, taken at surgery. The CDR3 region is CASSGGDPEAFF. CDR3 coding DNA: TGTGCCAGTAGTGGGGGCGATCCTGAAGCTTTCTTT.